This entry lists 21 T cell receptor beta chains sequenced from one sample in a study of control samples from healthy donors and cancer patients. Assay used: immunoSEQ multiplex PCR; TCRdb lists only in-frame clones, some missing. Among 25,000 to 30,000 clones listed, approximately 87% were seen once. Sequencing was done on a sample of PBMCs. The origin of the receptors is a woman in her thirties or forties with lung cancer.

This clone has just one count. The CDR3 here is CATSSDSGGFSTDTQYF. The CDR3 region has the DNA TGTGCCACCAGCTCCGATAGCGGGGGATTTAGCACAGATACGCAGTATTTT. V is TRBV15 and J is TRBJ2-3, with TRBD2 identical over 9 bases. The CDR3 is 17 residues long. In germline, CDR1 is LNHNV, CDR2 YYDKDF (reference sequence). J was trimmed by 0 bases and V by 5 bases; bases with no gene match: 9.

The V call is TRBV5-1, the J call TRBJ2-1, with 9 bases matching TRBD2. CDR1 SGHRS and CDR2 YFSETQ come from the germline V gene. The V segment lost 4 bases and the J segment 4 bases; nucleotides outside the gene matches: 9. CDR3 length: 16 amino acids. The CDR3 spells CASSESGLASYNEQFF. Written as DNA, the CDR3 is TGCGCCAGCAGCGAATCGGGACTAGCCTCATACAATGAGCAGTTCTTC.

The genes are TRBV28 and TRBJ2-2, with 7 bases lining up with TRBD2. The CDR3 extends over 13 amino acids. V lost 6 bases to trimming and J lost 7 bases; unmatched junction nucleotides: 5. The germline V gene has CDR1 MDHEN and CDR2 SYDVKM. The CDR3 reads CASSRWGGGELFF. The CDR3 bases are TGTGCCAGCAGCCGGTGGGGGGGCGGGGAGCTGTTTTTT.

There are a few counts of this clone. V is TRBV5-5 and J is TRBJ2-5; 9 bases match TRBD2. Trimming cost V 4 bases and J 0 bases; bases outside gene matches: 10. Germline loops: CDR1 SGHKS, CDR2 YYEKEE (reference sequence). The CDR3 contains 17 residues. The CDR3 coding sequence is TGTGCCAGCAGCGACGGAGGTCTAGCGGGGAACCAAGAGACCCAGTACTTC. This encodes CASSDGGLAGNQETQYF. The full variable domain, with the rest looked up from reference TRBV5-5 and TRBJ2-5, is DAGVTQSPTHLIKTRGQQVTLRCSPISGHKSVSWYQQVLGQGPQFIFQYYEKEERGRGNFPDRFSARQFPNYSSELNVNALLLGDSALYLCASSDGGLAGNQETQYFGPGTRLLVL.

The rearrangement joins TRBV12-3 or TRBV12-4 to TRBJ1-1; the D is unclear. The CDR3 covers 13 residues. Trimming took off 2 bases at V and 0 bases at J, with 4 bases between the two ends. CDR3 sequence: CASSLSLNTEAFF. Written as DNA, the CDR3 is TGTGCCAGCAGTTTATCCCTGAACACTGAAGCTTTCTTT.

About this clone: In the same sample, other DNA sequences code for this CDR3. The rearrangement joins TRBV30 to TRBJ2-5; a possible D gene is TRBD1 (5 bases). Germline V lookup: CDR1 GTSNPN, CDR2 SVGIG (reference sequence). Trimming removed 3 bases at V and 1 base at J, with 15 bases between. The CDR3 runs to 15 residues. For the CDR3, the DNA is TGTGCCTGGAGATTTGACAGTCGTCCCCAAGAGACCCAGTACTTC. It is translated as CAWRFDSRPQETQYF.

As DNA, the CDR3 is TGTGCCAGTAGTATGGAGTGGGATACGCAGTATTTT. This gives the protein CASSMEWDTQYF. This rearrangement joins TRBV19 to TRBJ2-3, with D unclear. Germline CDR1 and CDR2: LNHDA and SQIVND (reference sequence). Trimming removed 3 bases from V and 6 bases from J, with 7 bases in between. The CDR3 length is 12 residues.

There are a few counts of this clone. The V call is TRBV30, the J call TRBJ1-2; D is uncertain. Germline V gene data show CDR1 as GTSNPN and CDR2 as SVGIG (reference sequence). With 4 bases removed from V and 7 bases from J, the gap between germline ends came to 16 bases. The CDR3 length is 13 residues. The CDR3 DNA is TGTGCCTGGAAGCAGGTCTCAAGAACTGGCTACACCTTC. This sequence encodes CAWKQVSRTGYTF.

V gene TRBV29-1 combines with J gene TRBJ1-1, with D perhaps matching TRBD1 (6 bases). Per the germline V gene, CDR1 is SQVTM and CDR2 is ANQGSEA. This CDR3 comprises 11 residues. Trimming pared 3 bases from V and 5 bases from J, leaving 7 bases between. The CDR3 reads CSVDRGTEAFF. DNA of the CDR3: TGCAGCGTTGACAGGGGTACTGAAGCTTTCTTT.

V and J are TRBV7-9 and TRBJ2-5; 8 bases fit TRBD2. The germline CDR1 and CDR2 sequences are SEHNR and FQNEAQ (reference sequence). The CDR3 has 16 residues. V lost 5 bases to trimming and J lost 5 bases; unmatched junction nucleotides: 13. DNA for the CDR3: TGTGCCAGCAGCCACGGGCCAGGTCGGGAGGGGGAGACCCAGTACTTC. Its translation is CASSHGPGREGETQYF.

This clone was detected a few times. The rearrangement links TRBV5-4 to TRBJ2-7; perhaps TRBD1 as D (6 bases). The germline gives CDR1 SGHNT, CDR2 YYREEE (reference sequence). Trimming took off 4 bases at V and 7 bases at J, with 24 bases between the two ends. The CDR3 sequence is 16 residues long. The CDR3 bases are TGTGCCAGCAGCCCGCCCGGGACACGACAAGTTTTTGAGCAGTACTTC. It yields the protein CASSPPGTRQVFEQYF.

The CDR3 DNA is TGTGCCAGCAGCTTAGAGGTGAGCTCCTACAATGAGCAGTTCTTC. Amino acids: CASSLEVSSYNEQFF. The chain uses TRBV11-1 and TRBJ2-1, with D uncertain. Germline V lookup: CDR1 SGHAT, CDR2 FQDESV (reference sequence). V was trimmed by 1 base and J by 0 bases, leaving 7 bases between them. This CDR3 has 15 amino acids.

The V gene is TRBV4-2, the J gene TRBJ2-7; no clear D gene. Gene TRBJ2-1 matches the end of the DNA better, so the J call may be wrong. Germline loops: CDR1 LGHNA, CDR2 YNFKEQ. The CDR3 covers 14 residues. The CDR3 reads CASSQEGSANEQFF. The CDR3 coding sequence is TGTGCCAGCAGCCAAGAAGGAAGCGCCAATGAGCAGTTCTTC.

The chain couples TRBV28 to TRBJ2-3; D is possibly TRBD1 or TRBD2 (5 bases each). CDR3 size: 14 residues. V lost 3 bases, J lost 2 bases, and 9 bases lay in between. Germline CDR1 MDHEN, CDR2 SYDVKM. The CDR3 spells CASSFDGTTDTQYF. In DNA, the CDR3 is TGTGCCAGCAGTTTCGATGGGACCACAGATACGCAGTATTTT.

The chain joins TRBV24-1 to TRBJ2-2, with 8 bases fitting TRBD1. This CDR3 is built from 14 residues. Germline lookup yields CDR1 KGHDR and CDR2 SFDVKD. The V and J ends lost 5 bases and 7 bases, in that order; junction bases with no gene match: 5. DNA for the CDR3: TGTGCCACCAGTGGGACAGGGACCGGCGGGGAGCTGTTTTTT. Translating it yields CATSGTGTGGELFF.

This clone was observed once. The CDR3 coding sequence is TGTGCCAGCAGCTTAAGGGGCCCAAATTCACCCCTCCACTTT. Its translation: CASSLRGPNSPLHF. The genes are TRBV5-4 and TRBJ1-6; possibly TRBD1 for D (5 bases). Deletions cut 2 bases from V and 7 bases from J, with 10 bases between. Germline assignment: CDR1 SGHNT and CDR2 YYREEE (reference sequence). The CDR3 consists of 14 residues. Complete variable domain (other parts from reference TRBV5-4 and TRBJ1-6): ETGVTQSPTHLIKTRGQQVTLRCSSQSGHNTVSWYQQALGQGPQFIFQYYREEENGRGNFPPRFSGLQFPNYSSELNVNALELDDSALYLCASSLRGPNSPLHFGNGTRLTVT.

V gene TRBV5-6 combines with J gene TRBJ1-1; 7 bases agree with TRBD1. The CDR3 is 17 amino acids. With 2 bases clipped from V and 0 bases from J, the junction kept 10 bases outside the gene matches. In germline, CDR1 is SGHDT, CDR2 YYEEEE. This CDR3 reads CASSLYRGRRMNTEAFF. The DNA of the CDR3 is TGTGCCAGCAGCTTATACAGGGGACGGAGAATGAACACTGAAGCTTTCTTT.

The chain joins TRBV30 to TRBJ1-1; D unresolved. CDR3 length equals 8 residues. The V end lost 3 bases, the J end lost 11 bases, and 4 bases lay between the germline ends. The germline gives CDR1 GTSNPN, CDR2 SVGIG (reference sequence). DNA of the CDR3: TGTGCCTGGAGGGAGGCTTTCTTT. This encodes CAWREAFF. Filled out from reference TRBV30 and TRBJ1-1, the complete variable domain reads SQTIHQWPATLVQPVGSPLSLECTVEGTSNPNLYWYRQAAGRGLQLLFYSVGIGQISSEVPQNLSASRPQDRQFILSSKKLLLSDSGFYLCAWREAFFGQGTRLTVV.

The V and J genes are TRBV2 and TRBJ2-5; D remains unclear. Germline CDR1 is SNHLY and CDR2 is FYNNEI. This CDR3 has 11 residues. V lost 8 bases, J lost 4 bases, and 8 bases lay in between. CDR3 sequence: CASGNRETQYF. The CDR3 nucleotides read TGTGCCAGCGGGAATCGAGAGACCCAGTACTTC.

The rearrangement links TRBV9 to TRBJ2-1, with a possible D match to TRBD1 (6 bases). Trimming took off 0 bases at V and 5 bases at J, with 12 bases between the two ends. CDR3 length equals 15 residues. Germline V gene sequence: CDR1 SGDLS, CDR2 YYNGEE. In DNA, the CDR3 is TGTGCCAGCAGCGTAGGGGCCAGGGGACACAATGAGCAGTTCTTC. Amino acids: CASSVGARGHNEQFF.

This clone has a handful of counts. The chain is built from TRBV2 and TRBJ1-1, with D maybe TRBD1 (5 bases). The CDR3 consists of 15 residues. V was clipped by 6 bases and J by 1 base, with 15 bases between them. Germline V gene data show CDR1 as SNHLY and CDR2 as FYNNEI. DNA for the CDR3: TGTGCCAGCAGGGGGTCTCGACAGTCGAACACTGAAGCTTTCTTT. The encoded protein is CASRGSRQSNTEAFF.